A single sample gave rise to the 10 T cell receptor beta chains below, sequenced in a study of blood T cells in healthy people across ages. Sample-barcoded 5' priming and a J-beta primer mix drove a second PCR of roughly 6 to 12 cycles. MiXCR, applied by TCRdb to the 5' RACE reads, yields one record per CDR3 protein. The profile covers about 1.1 million distinct CDR3 sequences, with roughly two fifths appearing a single time and around 14% taken by the ten largest. Sample: blood. The receptors originated from a man aged 18 to 30 in good health.

The rearrangement uses TRBV5-6 and TRBJ1-2; D is ambiguous. Germline V CDR1 and CDR2: SGHDT, YYEEEE. This CDR3 comprises 14 residues. Trimming took 2 bases from V and 2 from J, leaving 10 bases between them. The CDR3 here is CASSFQTINYGYTF. The CDR3 DNA reads TGTGCCAGCAGCTTCCAGACCATCAACTATGGCTACACCTTC.

The chain recombines TRBV5-1 with TRBJ1-2; 10 bases line up with TRBD1. The CDR3 consists of 17 residues. The J segment lost 4 bases and the V segment lost 3 bases, leaving 12 bases of the junction unmatched. The germline V gene has CDR1 SGHRS and CDR2 YFSETQ. The CDR3 is CASSSGQGGSVPYGYTF. The CDR3 nucleotides read TGCGCCAGCAGCTCTGGACAGGGGGGGTCGGTCCCCTATGGCTACACCTTC.

On this clonotype itself: A junction end diverges from the germline sequence, so it may reflect a read error. CDR3 coding DNA: TGCACCAGCAGCCATCCGGGGGATGGCTACACCTTC. It encodes CTSSHPGDGYTF. J is TRBJ1-2 and V is TRBV4-1; D possibly corresponds to TRBD1 (5 bases). The germline CDR1 and CDR2 sequences are MGHRA and YSYEKL. The length of the CDR3 is 12 residues.

This clonotype was counted only a few times. The chain recombines TRBV6-2 or TRBV6-3 with TRBJ1-2; D is unresolved. Looked up from germline, CDR1 is MNHEY and CDR2 is SVGEGT. Deletions cut 6 bases from V and 4 bases from J, with 12 bases between. The CDR3 length is 13 residues. CDR3 bases: TGTGCCAGCAGCGCTACAGTACTCTATGGCTACACCTTC. This sequence encodes CASSATVLYGYTF.

This clonotype came up a few times. J is TRBJ1-1 and V is TRBV6-1; perhaps TRBD1 as D (6 bases). This CDR3 is built from 17 residues. V was clipped by 6 bases and J by 4 bases, with 24 bases between them. In germline, CDR1 is MNHNS, CDR2 SASEGT. CDR3 loop: CASRTQTGSHRPTEAFF. The CDR3 region has the DNA TGTGCCAGCAGAACACAAACAGGGTCCCATCGGCCCACTGAAGCTTTCTTT.

There are a few counts of this clonotype. This chain links TRBV13 with TRBJ1-5; tentative D call: TRBD1 (5 bases). The V gene's germline CDR1 is PRHDT and CDR2 FYEKMQ (reference sequence). This CDR3 is 14 amino acids long. Trimming took 4 bases from V and 4 from J, leaving 11 bases between them. Here the CDR3 DNA reads TGTGCCAGCAGCTCCCGGGACGGGAATCAGCCCCAGCATTTT. The encoded protein is CASSSRDGNQPQHF.

This clonotype was found a few times. V gene TRBV29-1 combines with J gene TRBJ1-1; D is possibly TRBD1 (6 bases). This CDR3 spans 13 amino acids. Trimming took 0 bases from V and 1 from J, leaving 6 bases between them. Germline CDR1 and CDR2: SQVTM and ANQGSEA. CDR3 amino acids: CSVEEGANTEAFF. The CDR3 DNA reads TGCAGCGTTGAAGAGGGGGCGAACACTGAAGCTTTCTTT.

This clonotype has more than one count but fewer than ten. The chain joins TRBV6-8 to TRBJ1-2, with TRBD1 matching 7 bases. The CDR3 spans 14 residues. Germline CDR1 reads MNHGY; CDR2 reads SAAAGT. The V and J ends lost 10 bases and 2 bases, in that order; junction bases with no gene match: 10. The CDR3 DNA follows: TGTGCCACCTACAGGAAGGGACAGAACTATGGCTACACCTTC. It translates to CATYRKGQNYGYTF.

The genes are TRBV9 and TRBJ2-7; D is ambiguous. The CDR3 totals 16 residues. Germline V gene data show CDR1 as SGDLS and CDR2 as YYNGEE. The V end was cut by 0 bases, the J end by 7 bases, with 20 bases between. CDR3 DNA sequence: TGTGCCAGCAGCGTAGAAGGTATGAGGCAGCCTAATGAGCAGTACTTC. Protein: CASSVEGMRQPNEQYF.

The chain couples TRBV11-2 to TRBJ2-3; the D is unclear. CDR3 length: 14 amino acids. Germline CDR1 reads SGHAT; CDR2 reads FQNNGV. Trimming cost V 0 bases and J 6 bases, with 10 bases left between them. CDR3 sequence: CASSLELGYDTQYF. The CDR3 DNA follows: TGTGCCAGCAGCTTAGAGTTGGGGTACGATACGCAGTATTTT.